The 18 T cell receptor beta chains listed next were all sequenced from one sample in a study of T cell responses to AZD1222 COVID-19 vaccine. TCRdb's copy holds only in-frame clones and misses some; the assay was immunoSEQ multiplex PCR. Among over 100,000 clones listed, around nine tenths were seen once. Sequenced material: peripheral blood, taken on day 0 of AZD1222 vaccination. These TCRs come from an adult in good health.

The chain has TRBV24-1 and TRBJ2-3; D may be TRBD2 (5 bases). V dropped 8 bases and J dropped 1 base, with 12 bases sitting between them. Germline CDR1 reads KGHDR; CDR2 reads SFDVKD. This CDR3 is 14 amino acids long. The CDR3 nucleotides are TGTGCCACCAATCCCAGCGGACGCACAGATACGCAGTATTTT. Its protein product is CATNPSGRTDTQYF.

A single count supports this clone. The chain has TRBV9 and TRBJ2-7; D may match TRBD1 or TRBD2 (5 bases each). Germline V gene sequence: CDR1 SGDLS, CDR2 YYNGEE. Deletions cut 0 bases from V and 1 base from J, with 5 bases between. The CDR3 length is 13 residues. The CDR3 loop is CASSVGGSYEQYF. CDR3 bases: TGTGCCAGCAGCGTAGGGGGGTCCTACGAGCAGTACTTC.

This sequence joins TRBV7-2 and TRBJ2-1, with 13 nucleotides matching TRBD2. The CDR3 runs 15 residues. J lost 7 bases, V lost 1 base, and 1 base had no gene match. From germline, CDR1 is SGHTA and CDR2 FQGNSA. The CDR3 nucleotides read TGTGCCAGCAGCTTAGGGACTAGCGGGAGTAATGAGCAGTTCTTC. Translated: CASSLGTSGSNEQFF. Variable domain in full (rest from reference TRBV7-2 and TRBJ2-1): GAGVSQSPSNKVTEKGKDVELRCDPISGHTALYWYRQSLGQGLEFLIYFQGNSAPDKSGLPSDRFSAERTGGSVSTLTIQRTQQEDSAVYLCASSLGTSGSNEQFFGPGTRLTVL.

The CDR3 is CASSSIDRDTEAFF. The CDR3 DNA sequence: TGTGCCAGTAGTTCGATAGACAGGGATACTGAAGCTTTCTTT. V is TRBV19 and J is TRBJ1-1; the match to TRBD1 covers 7 bases. The V and J ends lost 5 bases and 5 bases, in that order; junction bases with no gene match: 8. The germline gives CDR1 LNHDA, CDR2 SQIVND (reference sequence). The CDR3 has 14 amino acids.

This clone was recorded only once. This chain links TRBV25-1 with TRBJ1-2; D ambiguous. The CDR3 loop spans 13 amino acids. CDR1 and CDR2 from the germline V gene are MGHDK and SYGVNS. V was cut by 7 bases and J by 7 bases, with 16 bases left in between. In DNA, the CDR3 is TGTGCCAGCATGTCCCAACTGGGGTCTGGCTACACCTTC. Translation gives CASMSQLGSGYTF.

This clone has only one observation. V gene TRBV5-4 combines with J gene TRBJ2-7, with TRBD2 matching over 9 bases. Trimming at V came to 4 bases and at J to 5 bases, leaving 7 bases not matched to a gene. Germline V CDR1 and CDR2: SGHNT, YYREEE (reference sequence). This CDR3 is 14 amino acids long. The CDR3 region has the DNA TGTGCCAGCAGCCCTGGACTAGCGCAAAACGAGCAGTACTTC. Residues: CASSPGLAQNEQYF.

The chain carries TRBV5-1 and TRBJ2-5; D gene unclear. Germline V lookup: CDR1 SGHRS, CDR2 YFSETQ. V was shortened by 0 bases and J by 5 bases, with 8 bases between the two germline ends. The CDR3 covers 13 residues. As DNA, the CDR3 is TGCGCCAGCAGCTTGGTGTCATCGGAGACCCAGTACTTC. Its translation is CASSLVSSETQYF.

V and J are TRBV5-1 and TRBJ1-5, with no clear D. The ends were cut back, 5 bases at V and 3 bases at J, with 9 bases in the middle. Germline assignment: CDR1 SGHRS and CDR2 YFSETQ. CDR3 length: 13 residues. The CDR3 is CASSEGPNQPQHF. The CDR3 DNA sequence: TGCGCCAGCAGTGAAGGACCCAATCAGCCCCAGCATTTT.

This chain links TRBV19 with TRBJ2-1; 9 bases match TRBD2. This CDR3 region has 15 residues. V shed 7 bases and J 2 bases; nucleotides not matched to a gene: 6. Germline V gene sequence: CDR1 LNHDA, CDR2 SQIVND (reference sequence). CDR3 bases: TGTGCCAGTACCACGGGACTAGCAACCTACAATGAGCAGTTCTTC. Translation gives CASTTGLATYNEQFF.

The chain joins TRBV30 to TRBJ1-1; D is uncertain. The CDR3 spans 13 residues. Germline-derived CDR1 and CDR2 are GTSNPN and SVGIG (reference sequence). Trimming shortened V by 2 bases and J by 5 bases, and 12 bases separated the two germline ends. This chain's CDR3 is CAWSWQVGTEAFF. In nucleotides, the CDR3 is TGTGCCTGGAGTTGGCAGGTGGGGACTGAAGCTTTCTTT. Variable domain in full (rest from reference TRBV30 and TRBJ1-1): SQTIHQWPATLVQPVGSPLSLECTVEGTSNPNLYWYRQAAGRGLQLLFYSVGIGQISSEVPQNLSASRPQDRQFILSSKKLLLSDSGFYLCAWSWQVGTEAFFGQGTRLTVV.

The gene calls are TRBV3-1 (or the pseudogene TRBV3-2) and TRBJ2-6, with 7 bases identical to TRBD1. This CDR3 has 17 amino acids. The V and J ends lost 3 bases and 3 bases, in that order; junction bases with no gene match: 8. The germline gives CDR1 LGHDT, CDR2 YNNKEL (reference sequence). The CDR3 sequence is CASSQRVGGYGANVLTF. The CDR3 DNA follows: TGTGCCAGCAGCCAGAGGGTAGGGGGCTATGGGGCCAACGTCCTGACTTTC.

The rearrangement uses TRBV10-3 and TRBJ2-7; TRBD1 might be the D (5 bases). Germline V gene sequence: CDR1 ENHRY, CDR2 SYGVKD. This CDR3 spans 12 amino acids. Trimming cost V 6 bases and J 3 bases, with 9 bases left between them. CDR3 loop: CAISKGNYEQYF. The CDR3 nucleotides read TGTGCCATCAGCAAGGGGAACTACGAGCAGTACTTC.

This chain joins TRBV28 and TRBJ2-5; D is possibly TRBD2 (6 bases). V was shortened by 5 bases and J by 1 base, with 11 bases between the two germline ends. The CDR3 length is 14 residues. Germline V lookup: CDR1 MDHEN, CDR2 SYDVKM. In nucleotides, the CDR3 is TGTGCCAGCAGTCGGAGCGGGTTCCAAGAGACCCAGTACTTC. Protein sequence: CASSRSGFQETQYF.

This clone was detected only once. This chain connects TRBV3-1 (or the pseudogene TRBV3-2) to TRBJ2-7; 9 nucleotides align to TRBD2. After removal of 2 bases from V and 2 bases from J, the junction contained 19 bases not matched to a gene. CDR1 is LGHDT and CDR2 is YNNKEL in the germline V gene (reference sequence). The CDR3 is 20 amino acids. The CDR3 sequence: CASSQLRAGGPNFFTYEQYF. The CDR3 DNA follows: TGTGCCAGCAGCCAATTACGAGCGGGAGGTCCTAACTTCTTTACCTACGAGCAGTACTTC.

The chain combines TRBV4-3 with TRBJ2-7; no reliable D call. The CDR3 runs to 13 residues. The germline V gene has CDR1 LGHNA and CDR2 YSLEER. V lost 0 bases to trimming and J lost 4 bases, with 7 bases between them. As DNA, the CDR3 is TGCGCCAGCAGCCAAGATTTGATTTACGAGCAGTACTTC. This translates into CASSQDLIYEQYF.

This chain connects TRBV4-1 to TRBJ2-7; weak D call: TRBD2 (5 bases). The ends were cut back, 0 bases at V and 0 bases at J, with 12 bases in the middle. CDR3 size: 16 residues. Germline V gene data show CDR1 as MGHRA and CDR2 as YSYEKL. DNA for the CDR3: TGCGCCAGCAGCCAAGATAGGACTGGGAGCTCCTACGAGCAGTACTTC. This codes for CASSQDRTGSSYEQYF.

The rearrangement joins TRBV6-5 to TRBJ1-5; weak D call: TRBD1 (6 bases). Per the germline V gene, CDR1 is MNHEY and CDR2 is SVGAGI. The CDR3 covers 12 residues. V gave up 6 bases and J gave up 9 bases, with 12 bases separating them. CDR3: CASRPSRGPQHF. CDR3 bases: TGTGCCAGCAGACCTTCCAGGGGGCCCCAGCATTTT.

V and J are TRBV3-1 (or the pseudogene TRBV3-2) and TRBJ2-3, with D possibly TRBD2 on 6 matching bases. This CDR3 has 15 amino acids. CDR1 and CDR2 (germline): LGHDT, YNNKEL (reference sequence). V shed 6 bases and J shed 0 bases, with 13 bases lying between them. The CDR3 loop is CASSVWSGSTDTQYF. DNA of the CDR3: TGTGCCAGCAGTGTCTGGAGCGGGAGCACAGATACGCAGTATTTT.